This T cell receptor (beta chain) was identified during a study of OX40 agonist ivuxolimab in advanced cancers. Study-wide context: Therapy given before enrollment (anti-PD-1, anti-PD-L1 or anti-CTLA-4) was allowed, and roughly 41% had some.

Germline CDR1 reads SGHNT; CDR2 reads YYREEE (reference sequence). CDR3 length: 13 residues. V lost 5 bases to trimming and J lost 8 bases; unmatched junction nucleotides: 8. On this clone: What it recognizes is unknown.

Profiling relied on immunoSEQ multiplex PCR, and the TCRdb table lists in-frame clones only, not all of them. This sample has 40,000 to 65,000 clones; roughly 90% occur once, and the top ten carry approximately 1.5%. Broader study findings: Some of the nonresponding patients also showed low levels of normalized T-cell clonal expansion.

V usage is TRBV5-4 and J usage is TRBJ1-2, with 8 bases that match TRBD1. Sequenced here: CD4+ or CD8+ T cells sorted from blood, sampled in a trial of the OX40 agonist ivuxolimab. The sequence was obtained from an adult with an advanced solid tumor such as melanoma, head and neck, liver or kidney cancer. This CDR3 reads CASSLTGVEGYTF. The DNA for the CDR3 is TGTGCCAGCAGTCTGACAGGGGTAGAGGGCTACACCTTC.